Presented here are 25 T cell receptor beta chains from one specimen sequenced in a study of shared clonotypes between healthy human individuals. Repertoires were generated with immunoSEQ multiplex PCR, while TCRdb's copy carries only in-frame clones and drops some. The sample shows around 980,000 clones, around 82% of them seen only once. The specimen sequenced was memory CD4+ T cells from PBMCs. Subset denoted: CD45RA-negative fraction. Every receptor here comes from a man aged 18 to 35 in good health. Some clones in this sample may be carry-over from other donors' samples.

CDR3 in amino acids: CASSDSWSYTF. The CDR3 nucleotides read TGTGCCAGCAGTGACTCGTGGAGCTACACCTTC. The genes are TRBV6-4 and TRBJ1-2; no definite D call. Between the trimmed V and J ends, which lost 0 bases and 9 bases, there was a span of 5 bases. The CDR3 loop spans 11 amino acids. The germline V gene encodes CDR1 MRHNA and CDR2 SNTAGT.

The chain is built from TRBV7-9 and TRBJ1-4; TRBD1 is a possible D gene (6 bases). CDR3 length: 15 residues. The V and J ends lost 2 bases and 2 bases respectively, with 9 bases between them. In germline, CDR1 is SEHNR, CDR2 FQNEAQ (reference sequence). DNA of the CDR3: TGTGCCAGCAGCTTATACAGGGTGACTAATGAAAAACTGTTTTTT. This sequence encodes CASSLYRVTNEKLFF.

The V and J genes are TRBV25-1 and TRBJ1-5, with 9 bases that match TRBD1. Germline CDR1 is MGHDK and CDR2 is SYGVNS. CDR3 size: 15 residues. V lost 4 bases, J lost 4 bases, and 5 bases stayed unmatched. CDR3 bases: TGTGCCAGCAGTGCACCGGGACAGGGAAATCAGCCCCAGCATTTT. As protein: CASSAPGQGNQPQHF.

In the case of this clone: In the same sample, other DNA sequences code for this CDR3. J is TRBJ2-3 and V is TRBV11-3; D not certain. Trimming took 0 bases from V and 1 from J, leaving 5 bases between them. Germline CDR1 and CDR2: SGHNT and YENEEA. The length of the CDR3 is 14 residues. The CDR3 reads CASSLDGGTDTQYF. The CDR3 bases are TGTGCCAGCAGCTTAGATGGGGGCACAGATACGCAGTATTTT.

This sequence joins TRBV11-2 and TRBJ2-1, with TRBD2 identical over 12 bases. The V and J ends lost 5 bases and 4 bases, in that order; junction bases with no gene match: 6. This CDR3 region has 16 residues. Per germline, CDR1 SGHAT and CDR2 FQNNGV. CDR3 region: CASSPETSGRYNEQFF. CDR3 DNA: TGTGCCAGCAGCCCCGAGACTAGCGGGAGATACAATGAGCAGTTCTTC.

The chain carries TRBV7-8 and TRBJ1-4, with D perhaps TRBD1 (6 bases). The CDR3 covers 16 residues. V was pared by 5 bases and J by 8 bases, with 21 bases between. Germline V gene data show CDR1 as SGHVS and CDR2 as FQNEAQ. The CDR3 spells CASSQYGGAGREKLFF. For the CDR3, the DNA is TGTGCCAGCAGCCAATATGGGGGCGCCGGGAGGGAAAAACTGTTTTTT.

The chain recombines TRBV7-9 with TRBJ2-5; 11 positions match TRBD2. V lost 5 bases to trimming and J lost 5 bases; unmatched junction nucleotides: 7. CDR3 length equals 15 residues. The germline V gene has CDR1 SEHNR and CDR2 FQNEAQ (reference sequence). CDR3 coding DNA: TGTGCCAGCAGCACCAATAGCGGGAGGGGGGAGACCCAGTACTTC. As protein: CASSTNSGRGETQYF.

V and J are TRBV11-2 and TRBJ1-3; D unclear. Germline V gene sequence: CDR1 SGHAT, CDR2 FQNNGV. The CDR3 extends over 15 amino acids. The V gene lost 2 bases and the J gene lost 4 bases, with 12 bases spanning the gap. The CDR3 DNA reads TGTGCCAGCAGCTTAATCGGTACGGAGGGAAACACCATATATTTT. Protein product: CASSLIGTEGNTIYF.

In this sample, this clone turned up a few times. This chain uses TRBV11-2 with TRBJ2-2, with 7 bases aligning to TRBD1. The CDR3 runs to 16 residues. The ends lost 5 bases at V and 5 bases at J; junction bases unmatched: 11. Germline V gives CDR1 SGHAT, CDR2 FQNNGV. DNA of the CDR3: TGTGCCAGCAGCCCAATATCAGGGGGAAGTACCGGGGAGCTGTTTTTT. Its translation is CASSPISGGSTGELFF.

This clone was seen many times. The junction and the germline gene differ at one end; a read error may be behind it. The rearrangement links TRBV20-1 to TRBJ2-1, with 8 bases lining up with TRBD2. CDR3 size: 11 residues. Per germline, CDR1 DFQATT and CDR2 SNEGSKA (reference sequence). CDR3 sequence reads: CSALSGTRRVF. The CDR3 DNA reads as TGCAGTGCTCTCTCCGGGACTAGACGGGTCTTC.

This clone was observed a handful of times. The gene calls are TRBV5-1 and TRBJ1-3, with D tentatively TRBD1 (6 bases). The CDR3 covers 13 residues. The germline CDR1 and CDR2 sequences are SGHRS and YFSETQ. Trimming took 3 bases from V and 2 from J, leaving 6 bases between them. The DNA for the CDR3 is TGCGCCAGCAGCTGGGACACTGGAAACACCATATATTTT. This codes for CASSWDTGNTIYF.

The V gene is TRBV27, the J gene TRBJ2-7, with 10 bases matching TRBD2. CDR1 and CDR2 from the germline V gene are MNHEY and SMNVEV (reference sequence). This CDR3 has 15 residues. The junction had 9 bases not matched to a gene; V was cut back by 4 bases and J by 6 bases. In DNA, the CDR3 is TGTGCCAGCAGTTCCCTCCAAGCGGGAGGGCTCGAGCAGTACTTC. Protein sequence: CASSSLQAGGLEQYF.

The J gene is TRBJ2-7, the V gene TRBV28; TRBD2 agrees at 9 bases. V gave up 6 bases and J gave up 2 bases; unmatched junction bases: 8. Germline-derived CDR1 and CDR2 are MDHEN and SYDVKM. The CDR3 length is 15 residues. The CDR3 is CASRPPGLAAYEQYF. DNA for the CDR3: TGTGCCAGCAGGCCGCCGGGACTAGCTGCCTACGAGCAGTACTTC.

This clone was picked up one time. The chain is built from TRBV15 and TRBJ2-3, with D tentatively TRBD1 (5 bases). The V end was cut by 0 bases, the J end by 4 bases, with 11 bases between. Germline CDR1 is LNHNV and CDR2 is YYDKDF (reference sequence). CDR3 length: 15 residues. The CDR3 protein is CATSRDLPGPDTQYF. The CDR3 nucleotides read TGTGCCACCAGCAGAGATCTGCCAGGGCCAGATACGCAGTATTTT.

This chain connects TRBV28 to TRBJ1-2; D is undetermined. Germline V CDR1 and CDR2: MDHEN, SYDVKM. This CDR3 region has 16 residues. V was cut by 5 bases and J by 1 base, with 17 bases left in between. CDR3 sequence: CASSQSTAYLNYGYTF. The CDR3 bases are TGTGCCAGCAGTCAATCTACAGCGTACCTTAACTATGGCTACACCTTC.

Details on this clone: The same CDR3 is also encoded by other DNA sequences in this sample. This chain connects TRBV19 to TRBJ1-5; D is uncertain. Deletions cut 4 bases from V and 4 bases from J, with 5 bases between. CDR1 LNHDA and CDR2 SQIVND come from the germline V gene (reference sequence). The CDR3 spans 12 residues. This CDR3 reads CASSTGNQPQHF. In DNA form, the CDR3 reads TGTGCCAGTAGTACCGGGAATCAGCCCCAGCATTTT.

The V and J genes are TRBV11-3 and TRBJ2-1, with D perhaps given as TRBD1 or TRBD2 (7 bases each). Trimming stripped 5 bases from V and 8 bases from J, with 19 bases between. Germline CDR1 and CDR2: SGHNT and YENEEA. The CDR3 is 15 residues long. The CDR3 DNA is TGTGCCAGCAGCCAGGGGGGGCTAGCGAGCGATGAGCAGTTCTTC. Protein product: CASSQGGLASDEQFF.

V gene TRBV7-2 combines with J gene TRBJ2-5, with a weak D call TRBD2 (6 bases). This CDR3 region has 13 residues. Germline CDR1 SGHTA, CDR2 FQGNSA. V lost 11 bases to trimming and J lost 5 bases, with 18 bases between them. CDR3 sequence (DNA): TGTGCCCGCCGTCCGGCTAGCGTCGAGACCCAGTACTTC. It is translated as CARRPASVETQYF.

The gene calls are TRBV28 and TRBJ1-5; D gene uncertain. V dropped 4 bases and J dropped 0 bases, with 13 bases sitting between them. The length of the CDR3 is 16 residues. In germline, CDR1 is MDHEN, CDR2 SYDVKM. The CDR3 here is CASSSIGSDSNQPQHF. The CDR3 coding sequence is TGTGCCAGCAGTTCCATAGGGTCTGATAGCAATCAGCCCCAGCATTTT. The entire variable domain, with the rest obtained from reference TRBV28 and TRBJ1-5, is as follows: DVKVTQSSRYLVKRTGEKVFLECVQDMDHENMFWYRQDPGLGLRLIYFSYDVKMKEKGDIPEGYSVSREKKERFSLILESASTNQTSMYLCASSSIGSDSNQPQHFGDGTRLSIL.

This clone came up a few times. This sequence joins TRBV6-1 and TRBJ1-1, with D possibly matching TRBD1 (5 bases). The CDR3 length is 15 residues. Between the trimmed V and J ends, which lost 6 bases and 0 bases, there was a span of 14 bases. Germline loops: CDR1 MNHNS, CDR2 SASEGT. The CDR3 is CASRQGVGMNTEAFF. CDR3 nucleotides: TGTGCCAGCAGGCAAGGGGTCGGTATGAACACTGAAGCTTTCTTT.

The chain has TRBV28 and TRBJ2-7; 10 positions match TRBD1. V trimming: 1 base; J trimming: 4 bases; junction bases outside the gene matches: 7. The germline CDR1 and CDR2 sequences are MDHEN and SYDVKM. The CDR3 is 16 amino acids. The CDR3 nucleotides are TGTGCCAGCAGTTTATTAGGGACAGGGGAACGGTACGAGCAGTACTTC. Translation: CASSLLGTGERYEQYF. The full variable domain, completed using reference TRBV28 and TRBJ2-7, is DVKVTQSSRYLVKRTGEKVFLECVQDMDHENMFWYRQDPGLGLRLIYFSYDVKMKEKGDIPEGYSVSREKKERFSLILESASTNQTSMYLCASSLLGTGERYEQYFGPGTRLTVT.

Points on this clone: Different DNA sequences within this sample yield the same CDR3. The genes are TRBV7-2 and TRBJ1-2, with D possibly being TRBD1 (5 bases). V dropped 5 bases and J dropped 8 bases, with 12 bases sitting between them. Germline CDR1 is SGHTA and CDR2 is FQGNSA. This CDR3 has 12 amino acids. The CDR3 DNA is TGTGCCAGCAGCCCGGGGGTAGGAGGCTACACCTTC. It codes for CASSPGVGGYTF.

This clone occurred once. The same CDR3 also results from other DNA sequences found in this sample. This chain links TRBV20-1 with TRBJ2-5; the match to TRBD1 covers 7 bases. Germline lookup yields CDR1 DFQATT and CDR2 SNEGSKA (reference sequence). The CDR3 has 11 residues. Losses at the gene ends were 5 bases for V and 4 bases for J; bases not matched to a gene: 1. CDR3 bases: TGCAGTGCTGCAGGGGGAGAGACCCAGTACTTC. It encodes CSAAGGETQYF.

This rearrangement joins TRBV14 to TRBJ1-2; D might be TRBD1 (6 bases). V gave up 4 bases and J gave up 5 bases, with 11 bases separating them. Germline CDR1 and CDR2: SGHDN and FVKESK. The CDR3 covers 13 residues. CDR3 residues: CASSPLGQYGYTF. Here the CDR3 DNA reads TGTGCCAGCAGCCCCCTTGGACAGTATGGCTACACCTTC.

The chain links TRBV7-9 to TRBJ1-4; D unclear. The CDR3 spans 14 residues. Deletions cut 4 bases from V and 3 bases from J, with 9 bases between. The germline CDR1 and CDR2 sequences are SEHNR and FQNEAQ (reference sequence). DNA of the CDR3: TGTGCCAGCAGCTCGGGTAGCGCTAATGAAAAACTGTTTTTT. Residues: CASSSGSANEKLFF.